The 17 T cell receptor beta chains given below trace back to one sample, sequenced in a study of shared clonotypes between healthy human individuals. Assay used: immunoSEQ multiplex PCR; TCRdb lists only in-frame clones, some missing. The table lists about 580,000 clones, more than 95% of them singletons, with approximately 0.3% in the top ten. Naive CD8 cells lacked CD45RO and underwent positive selection for CCR7, leaving out terminally differentiated effector memory CD45RA+ cells. Sequenced material: naive CD8+ T cells sorted from blood. The receptors were sampled from a man aged 25-40 years in good health.

The chain has TRBV11-2 and TRBJ2-1; TRBD2 matches 13 bases. This CDR3 comprises 16 residues. J lost 7 bases, V lost 5 bases, and 8 bases had no gene match. Germline CDR1 SGHAT, CDR2 FQNNGV. CDR3 bases: TGTGCCAGCAGCCCCCGCACTAGCGGGAGGGGTAATGAGCAGTTCTTC. Amino acid sequence: CASSPRTSGRGNEQFF.

CDR3 DNA: TGTGCCAGCAGCCCCATACCAGGCTCCTACGAGCAGTACTTC. This codes for CASSPIPGSYEQYF. The gene calls are TRBV13 and TRBJ2-7; no definite D call. The germline V gene has CDR1 PRHDT and CDR2 FYEKMQ (reference sequence). The CDR3 has 14 residues. With 5 bases removed from V and 0 bases from J, the gap between germline ends came to 11 bases.

This chain uses TRBV7-9 with TRBJ2-7; the match to TRBD2 covers 7 bases. V lost 2 bases to trimming and J lost 3 bases; unmatched junction nucleotides: 4. Per the germline V gene, CDR1 is SEHNR and CDR2 is FQNEAQ (reference sequence). CDR3 size: 14 residues. The CDR3 DNA reads TGTGCCAGCAGCTTAAGCGAGCGGGACTACGAGCAGTACTTC. Its translation is CASSLSERDYEQYF.

The CDR3 DNA follows: TGTGCCAGCAGTTTGCCCGGGGGGGAGACCCAGTACTTC. Protein: CASSLPGGETQYF. J is TRBJ2-5 and V is TRBV27, with 7 bases matching TRBD2. Germline assignment: CDR1 MNHEY and CDR2 SMNVEV (reference sequence). CDR3 length: 13 residues. With 3 bases clipped from V and 5 bases from J, the junction kept 3 bases outside the gene matches.

The rearrangement uses TRBV29-1 and TRBJ2-2; unclear D gene. This CDR3 contains 12 residues. Germline V gene sequence: CDR1 SQVTM, CDR2 ANQGSEA. V lost 8 bases and J 3 bases, leaving 10 bases between the germline ends. CDR3 in DNA: TGCAGCTTTAATTGGGACACCGGGGAGCTGTTTTTT. Protein: CSFNWDTGELFF.

The chain carries TRBV9 and TRBJ2-3; 9 bases match TRBD2. CDR3 size: 18 residues. V was clipped by 2 bases and J by 4 bases; unmatched bases: 14. Per the germline V gene, CDR1 is SGDLS and CDR2 is YYNGEE. Written as DNA, the CDR3 is TGTGCCAGCAGCGTTCCAGCGGGAGGCGGGTCGGGAGCAGATACGCAGTATTTT. It codes for CASSVPAGGGSGADTQYF.

This chain uses TRBV5-1 with TRBJ2-3; no clear D. The germline V gene has CDR1 SGHRS and CDR2 YFSETQ. V lost 0 bases, J lost 3 bases, and 11 bases lay in between. The CDR3 has 15 residues. The CDR3 region is CASSLVDLWTDTQYF. The CDR3 nucleotides read TGCGCCAGCAGCTTGGTAGATTTGTGGACAGATACGCAGTATTTT.

This chain uses TRBV7-3 with TRBJ2-6, with 7 bases matching TRBD1. J gave up 0 bases and V 7 bases, and 12 bases lay outside the gene matches. Germline loops: CDR1 SGHTA, CDR2 FQGTGA. The CDR3 extends over 18 amino acids. CDR3 DNA sequence: TGTGCCAGCACAGGGGGATCCGGGACCCCCTCTGGGGCCAACGTCCTGACTTTC. Its protein is CASTGGSGTPSGANVLTF.

The chain couples TRBV9 to TRBJ2-7; 9 bases are shared with TRBD2. J gave up 4 bases and V 0 bases, and 5 bases lay outside the gene matches. This CDR3 comprises 15 residues. Per germline, CDR1 SGDLS and CDR2 YYNGEE. The CDR3 protein is CASSVAGTSGYEQYF. CDR3 DNA sequence: TGTGCCAGCAGCGTAGCAGGTACTAGCGGGTACGAGCAGTACTTC.

CDR3 bases: TGTGCCACCAGCAGAGAGGGTAGGTCTACCACTGAAGCTTTCTTT. Translation gives CATSREGRSTTEAFF. This chain uses TRBV15 with TRBJ1-1; D gene uncertain. CDR1 is LNHNV and CDR2 is YYDKDF in the germline V gene (reference sequence). The V end lost 0 bases, the J end lost 4 bases, and 12 bases lay between the germline ends. The CDR3 spans 15 residues.

The rearrangement joins TRBV28 to TRBJ2-3; 7 bases line up with TRBD1. Germline lookup yields CDR1 MDHEN and CDR2 SYDVKM. V was clipped by 3 bases and J by 4 bases; unmatched bases: 7. This CDR3 region has 15 residues. The CDR3 loop reads CASSFAHGQADTQYF. CDR3 sequence (DNA): TGTGCCAGCAGTTTCGCCCACGGACAGGCAGATACGCAGTATTTT.

J is TRBJ1-2 and V is TRBV18; the D gene is possibly TRBD1 (5 bases). Trimming shortened V by 5 bases and J by 5 bases, and 9 bases separated the two germline ends. Looked up from germline, CDR1 is KGHSH and CDR2 is LQKENI. The CDR3 is made up of 12 amino acids. The CDR3 sequence is CASSLTVYGYTF. The CDR3 DNA sequence: TGTGCCAGCTCATTGACAGTATATGGCTACACCTTC.

This rearrangement joins TRBV5-1 to TRBJ2-5; 9 nucleotides line up with TRBD2. This CDR3 has 17 residues. With V trimmed by 2 bases and J by 5 bases, 13 bases remained unmatched. Looked up from germline, CDR1 is SGHRS and CDR2 is YFSETQ. Here the CDR3 reads CASSFALLAGGLETQYF. The CDR3 nucleotides read TGCGCCAGCAGCTTCGCTCTCTTGGCGGGAGGGCTGGAGACCCAGTACTTC.

The chain's CDR3 is CASSERTATNEKLFF. DNA of the CDR3: TGTGCCAGCAGTGAGAGGACGGCAACTAATGAAAAACTGTTTTTT. This chain connects TRBV6-1 to TRBJ1-4; no definite D call. V was shortened by 3 bases and J by 0 bases, with 8 bases between the two germline ends. Germline loops: CDR1 MNHNS, CDR2 SASEGT. The CDR3 covers 15 residues.

The chain couples TRBV27 to TRBJ2-3; 14 bases line up with TRBD2. The CDR3 consists of 14 residues. The junction had 5 bases not matched to a gene; V was cut back by 5 bases and J by 10 bases. Germline CDR1 reads MNHEY; CDR2 reads SMNVEV (reference sequence). The CDR3 spells CASSTGLAGGSQYF. Written as DNA, the CDR3 is TGTGCCAGCAGTACCGGACTAGCGGGAGGTTCGCAGTATTTT.

The rearrangement links TRBV27 to TRBJ1-1; no clear D gene. V shed 8 bases and J shed 1 base, with 14 bases lying between them. Per germline, CDR1 MNHEY and CDR2 SMNVEV (reference sequence). The CDR3 has 14 residues. The CDR3: CASGRKWSNTEAFF. DNA of the CDR3: TGTGCCAGCGGACGAAAGTGGTCGAACACTGAAGCTTTCTTT.

V and J are TRBV5-6 and TRBJ1-2, with 10 bases that match TRBD1. V lost 1 base, J lost 4 bases, and 1 base stayed unmatched. This CDR3 has 14 amino acids. Per germline, CDR1 SGHDT and CDR2 YYEEEE. The CDR3 sequence is CASSLRDRGYGYTF. In nucleotides, the CDR3 is TGTGCCAGCAGCTTGCGGGACAGGGGCTATGGCTACACCTTC. The full variable domain, rest sourced from reference TRBV5-6 and TRBJ1-2, is DAGVTQSPTHLIKTRGQQVTLRCSPKSGHDTVSWYQQALGQGPQFIFQYYEEEERQRGNFPDRFSGHQFPNYSSELNVNALLLGDSALYLCASSLRDRGYGYTFGSGTRLTVV.